This T cell receptor beta chain is from a study of shared clonotypes between healthy human individuals (TCRdb year 2020). Broadly, across the study: The cohort included three men and a couple of women between 18 and 49 years of age. To estimate repertoire size and how much clonotypes are shared between individuals, the study performed deep sequencing of blood TCR repertoires from a few healthy adults. Per donor, leukapheresis produced somewhere between about 0.94 and 8.9 billion PBMCs. Different laboratories and diverse techniques were used to prepare libraries and sequence TCR repertoires, to increase sequencing depth and limit assay-specific biases.

About this clone: This receptor's antigen is unknown. No per-base quality is available; no much larger clone lies one base away.

Study-wide conclusions, independent of this receptor: Sampling was restricted to blood, and TCR repertoires in tissues likely differ from the TCR repertoires found in blood. Because the study included a small number of donors, the genetic and exposure-history diversity represented was limited. Pairwise subsampling indicated that sequencing depth was expected to affect the degree of clonotype sharing among donors.

Healthy HIV-negative adults with no recently reported acute infections or vaccinations were included as donors. Every donor was a Caucasian adult living in Nashville, Tennessee, USA. For unsorted samples, 90 million or so PBMCs were counted and genomic DNA was extracted with the QIAamp DNA Blood Mini kit. Blood was obtained by leukapheresis, after which PBMCs were separated by Ficoll-Histopaque density gradient centrifugation and cryopreserved in liquid nitrogen vapor phase. V loses 1 base, J loses 7 bases, and the germline ends lie 13 bases apart. Looking up the germline V gene (reference sequence) yields CDR1 PRHDT and CDR2 FYEKMQ. From its cysteine to its phenylalanine, the CDR3 spans 15 amino acids. Just the 45-base CDR3 DNA is kept, in frame starting at base 1. TCR CDR3 regions were amplified from genomic DNA by multiplex PCR using the deep immunoSEQ assay. For each cell subset, the extracted genomic DNA was distributed evenly across all wells of several immunoSEQ 96-well plates, and each plate served as one replicate. Each replicate PCR for unsorted PBMC received about 300 ng genomic DNA, equal to tens of thousands of T cell genomes. Ten immunoSEQ deep assay plates were used to sequence the unsorted PBMC genomic DNA. The purified libraries were quantified using a Qubit 3.0 fluorometer, sized with a Bioanalyzer 2100, and then quantified again using the KAPA Library Quantification kit. Each immunoSEQ 96-well plate was sequenced on its own single-read 150-cycle Illumina NextSeq 550 flow cell. On the authors' methods: Because the immunoSEQ output included only junctional sequences and no quality scores, the filtering could not be the same as the filtering used for full-length reads. Sequences were annotated with PyIR, a Python wrapper for IgBLAST v1.9, and V/J genes and CDR3 were assigned using IMGT germline references. Reads were removed for weak V/J assignments (E-value above 1e-6), missing CDR3, stop codons, out-of-frame junctions, or ambiguous translated residues. A V3J clonotype was defined by an identical inferred V gene, J gene, and CDR3 amino acid sequence. To compute the percentage overlap between repertoires, the number of shared unique clonotypes was divided by the size of the smaller repertoire. Three approaches were used to assess repertoire richness: RTK rarefaction, the Chao1 estimator, and Recon v2.1 estimates of unobserved clonotypes. As stored in TCRdb, this immuneACCESS dataset retains in-frame rearrangements with V and J assigned. A fraction of the clones does not appear; measured against another copy, unresolved V genes explain less than half of the discrepancy, and the remainder lacks a known reason. The DNA was the basis for D and trimming; V, J and clone size are from that table. This sample gives about 100,000 clones in total; roughly half of them show up just once. The ten most abundant clones make up around 15% of the sample.

This clonotype was sampled from a woman between 35 and 50 years old in good health. Some clones in this sample may be carry-over from other donors' samples. The chain employs TRBV13 and TRBJ1-4, with the D gene call left open. The sequenced material came from PBMCs. The nucleotide sequence reads TGTGCCAGCAGCTTAGCGGTCCTGGCGGGTGAAAAACTGTTTTTT. The resulting protein is CASSLAVLAGEKLFF.